The clone carrying this T cell receptor (beta chain) was seen many times. The CDR3 sequence is 14 residues long. The germline V and J ends were trimmed by 0 bases and 4 bases, with 10 bases remaining between them. The germline V gene encodes CDR1 SGHRS and CDR2 YFSETQ. Time point indicated: patch test 2, 6 weeks after DPC sensitization. Documented treatment: therapeutic diphenylcyclopropenone sensitization with weekly scalp DPC. These data belong to a study of human T cells and chemical hapten exposure. MiXCR was run by TCRdb on the RACE reads, yielding one entry per CDR3 protein. The repertoire has about 40,000 distinct CDR3 sequences, 3% to 4% of them found once; the top ten carry under 8.5%.

This material consisted of whole blood, taken in connection with sensitization to the hapten diphenylcyclopropenone (DPC). The rearrangement joins TRBV5-1 to TRBJ1-2, with D perhaps matching TRBD1 (6 bases). This TCR was sampled from a middle-aged man with alopecia areata. Some clones in this sample may be carry-over from other donors' samples. DNA for the CDR3: TGCGCCAGCAGCTTGGGCGACAGGAGCTATGGCTACACCTTC. Translation: CASSLGDRSYGYTF.